The sequence of this TCR beta chain was determined in a study of cytomegalovirus exposure and HLA in healthy donors. Regarding the study as a whole: Earlier analysis looked at TCR beta V segments, and most were productive about 90% or about 30% of the time.

As concerns this clone: Its target is not known. The junction departs from the called germline gene at one end, perhaps through a read error.

The PCR was carried out with 60 Vbeta primers and 13 Jbeta primers. Produced via immunoSEQ multiplex PCR; TCRdb's table is partial and in-frame only. The sample carries about 130,000 clones, roughly 78% recorded once. The CDR3 has 11 amino acids. The germline V gene encodes CDR1 MDHEN and CDR2 SYDVKM. The chain employs TRBV28 and TRBJ1-5; D is uncertain. The sequencing input was PBMCs. This TCR was sampled from a middle-aged man in good health and CMV-seronegative. CDR3 nucleotides: TGTGTCAGCAGTTTGGCCTGGTCCCAGCATTTT. Its translation: CVSSLAWSQHF.